One sample yielded the 5 T cell receptor beta chains listed below, sequenced in a study of T cells in Graves' hyperthyroidism and ophthalmopathy. Amplification of TCR beta CDR3 regions used RNA as the template. The HTBI primer set drove a first-round RT-PCR of the TCR CDR3. TCRdb re-called the multiplex PCR reads through MiXCR, storing one row per CDR3 protein. In the table there are around 340,000 distinct CDR3 sequences, around a sixth of which are singletons. The specimen sequenced was blood. All receptors come from a woman in her thirties or forties with Graves' ophthalmopathy.

This clonotype came up many times. The chain carries TRBV15 and TRBJ2-5; no definite D call. From germline, CDR1 is LNHNV and CDR2 YYDKDF (reference sequence). V was pared by 3 bases and J by 3 bases, with 11 bases between. The CDR3 runs 14 residues. The CDR3 protein is CATSSVRREETQYF. CDR3 sequence (DNA): TGTGCCACCAGCAGTGTTAGAAGGGAAGAGACCCAGTACTTC.

This clonotype was counted many times. The chain employs TRBV11-2 and TRBJ2-7; D gene uncertain. The CDR3 is 14 residues long. V was trimmed by 2 bases and J by 5 bases, leaving 13 bases between them. Germline CDR1 is SGHAT and CDR2 is FQNNGV. The chain's CDR3 is CASSLPSPRNEQYF. In nucleotides, the CDR3 is TGTGCCAGCAGCTTACCATCTCCGAGGAACGAGCAGTACTTC. Complete variable domain (other parts from reference TRBV11-2 and TRBJ2-7): EAGVAQSPRYKIIEKRQSVAFWCNPISGHATLYWYQQILGQGPKLLIQFQNNGVVDDSQLPKDRFSAERLKGVDSTLKIQPAKLEDSAVYLCASSLPSPRNEQYFGPGTRLTVT.

This clonotype was recorded many times. This chain connects TRBV7-6 to TRBJ1-5; D not certain. This CDR3 region has 14 residues. The V gene's germline CDR1 is SGHVS and CDR2 FNYEAQ. Trimming took 3 bases from V and 5 from J, leaving 11 bases between them. The CDR3 sequence: CASSFIGQDQPQHF. The CDR3 DNA reads as TGTGCCAGCAGCTTCATAGGGCAGGATCAGCCCCAGCATTTT.

Ten or more counts support this clonotype. This chain links TRBV6-2 or TRBV6-3 with TRBJ2-7, with 11 bases identical to TRBD2. Germline V gene sequence: CDR1 MNHEY, CDR2 SVGEGT. V gave up 2 bases and J gave up 0 bases; unmatched junction bases: 12. This CDR3 contains 19 residues. The CDR3 region has the DNA TGTGCCAGCAGTTACGTGACAGCGATGACTAGCGGGACCTCCTACGAGCAGTACTTC. As protein: CASSYVTAMTSGTSYEQYF.

This clonotype has ten or more counts. This chain uses TRBV6-1 with TRBJ1-5; 7 bases are a match to TRBD1. Germline CDR1 and CDR2: MNHNS and SASEGT. The CDR3 runs to 14 residues. V lost 6 bases and J lost 4; bases outside the gene matches: 6. In nucleotides, the CDR3 is TGTGCCAGCAGCCTCCAACAGGGGAATCAGCCCCAGCATTTT. Translated, it gives CASSLQQGNQPQHF.